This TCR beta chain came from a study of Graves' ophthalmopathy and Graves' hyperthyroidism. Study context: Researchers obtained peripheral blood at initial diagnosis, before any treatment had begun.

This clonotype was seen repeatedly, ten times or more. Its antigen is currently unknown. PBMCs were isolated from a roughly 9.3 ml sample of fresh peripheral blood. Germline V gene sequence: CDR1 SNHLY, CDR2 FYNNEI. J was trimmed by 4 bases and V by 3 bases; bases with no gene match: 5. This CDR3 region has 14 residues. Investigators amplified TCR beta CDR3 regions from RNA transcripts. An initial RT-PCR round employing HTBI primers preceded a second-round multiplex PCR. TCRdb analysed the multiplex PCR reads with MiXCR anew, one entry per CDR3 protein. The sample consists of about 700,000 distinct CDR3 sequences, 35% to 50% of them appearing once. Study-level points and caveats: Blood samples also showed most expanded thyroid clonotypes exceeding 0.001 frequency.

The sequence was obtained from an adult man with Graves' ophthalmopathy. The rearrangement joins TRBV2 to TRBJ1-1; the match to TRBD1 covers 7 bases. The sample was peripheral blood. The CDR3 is CASSDGRGITEAFF. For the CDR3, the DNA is TGTGCCAGCAGTGACGGCAGGGGGATCACTGAAGCTTTCTTT.